The T cell receptor beta chain described here comes from a study of cytomegalovirus exposure and HLA in healthy donors. Study details: The same platform was used for the 100 to 150 validation repertoires as for the approximately 730 first-cohort repertoires, as reported in a later analysis.

Study-wide findings and caveats: First-cohort TCR clusters tended to co-occur in the 90 to 150 validation repertoires, a later analysis found. Researchers catalogued approximately 170 TCR beta chains as cytomegalovirus-associated.

This clone showed up just once. The antigen remains unidentified. Here immunoSEQ multiplex PCR was the method, and the copy in TCRdb shows in-frame clones only, minus some. This sample yields roughly 120,000 clones, of which about 93% are seen a single time; roughly 1.2% belongs to the top ten. The sample was PBMCs. This receptor was taken from a woman between 18 and 29 years old in good health and CMV-seronegative.

CDR3 DNA sequence: TGCAGCGTTGAGGACAGAGCCGAGCAGTTCTTC. Translated, it gives CSVEDRAEQFF. V is TRBV29-1 and J is TRBJ2-1; tentative D call: TRBD1 (6 bases). The ends were cut back, 3 bases at V and 10 bases at J, with 10 bases in the middle. The CDR3 length is 11 residues. Germline CDR1 and CDR2: SQVTM and ANQGSEA.